This T cell receptor (beta chain) was sequenced in a study of T cell changes during pregnancy in multiple sclerosis. Using immunoSEQ multiplex PCR, the repertoire was profiled, and TCRdb retains in-frame clones only, with some absent. This table holds some 87,000 clones, 85% to 95% found once. Germline CDR1 is MRHNA and CDR2 is SNTAGT. The CDR3 covers 13 residues. V was cut by 3 bases and J by 3 bases, with 9 bases left in between. This rearrangement joins TRBV6-4 to TRBJ2-7; D perhaps matches TRBD1 (5 bases). The sequencing used peripheral blood, collected in the first trimester of pregnancy. The origin of this receptor is a female donor with multiple sclerosis, enrolled in a pregnancy study. The CDR3 nucleotides read TGTGCCAGCAGTGATCACAGGTACTACGAGCAGTACTTC. Its protein is CASSDHRYYEQYF.